This T cell receptor beta chain was sequenced during a study of T cell changes during pregnancy in multiple sclerosis. Germline V gene data show CDR1 as SGHVS and CDR2 as FQNEAQ. The CDR3 has 19 residues. The V and J ends lost 5 bases and 0 bases, in that order; junction bases with no gene match: 13. Here immunoSEQ multiplex PCR was the method, and the copy in TCRdb shows in-frame clones only, minus some. Altogether around 23,000 clones are present, about 93% being singletons, with the ten largest covering approximately 7%. This sequence joins TRBV7-8 and TRBJ2-1; 10 positions match TRBD2. The sequence was collected from a female donor with multiple sclerosis, enrolled in a pregnancy study. The specimen comprised CD8+ T cells from peripheral blood mononuclear cells, sampled in the third trimester of pregnancy. DNA of the CDR3: TGTGCCAGCAGCGGAGAGGGGCTAGCGGGGGTGAGCTCCTACAATGAGCAGTTCTTC. It yields the protein CASSGEGLAGVSSYNEQFF. Full variable domain (outside the CDR3, taken from reference TRBV7-8 and TRBJ2-1): GAGVSQSPRYKVAKRGQDVALRCDPISGHVSLFWYQQALGQGPEFLTYFQNEAQLDKSGLPSDRFFAERPEGSVSTLKIQRTQQEDSAVYLCASSGEGLAGVSSYNEQFFGPGTRLTVL.